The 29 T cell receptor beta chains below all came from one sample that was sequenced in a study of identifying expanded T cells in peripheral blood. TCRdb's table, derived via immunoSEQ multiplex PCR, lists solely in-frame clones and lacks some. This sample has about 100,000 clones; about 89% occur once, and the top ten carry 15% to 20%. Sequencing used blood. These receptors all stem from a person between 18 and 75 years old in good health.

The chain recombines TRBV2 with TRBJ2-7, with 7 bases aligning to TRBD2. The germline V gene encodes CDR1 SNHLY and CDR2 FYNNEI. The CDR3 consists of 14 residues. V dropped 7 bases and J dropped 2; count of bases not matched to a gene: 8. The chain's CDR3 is CASIWASGAYEQYF. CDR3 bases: TGTGCCAGCATTTGGGCCAGCGGGGCCTACGAGCAGTACTTC.

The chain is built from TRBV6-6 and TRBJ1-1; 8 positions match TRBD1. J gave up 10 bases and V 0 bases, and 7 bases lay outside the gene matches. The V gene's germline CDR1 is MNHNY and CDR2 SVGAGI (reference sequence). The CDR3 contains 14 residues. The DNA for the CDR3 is TGTGCCAGCAGTTACTCACAGGGGGGTTCGACAGCTTTCTTT. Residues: CASSYSQGGSTAFF.

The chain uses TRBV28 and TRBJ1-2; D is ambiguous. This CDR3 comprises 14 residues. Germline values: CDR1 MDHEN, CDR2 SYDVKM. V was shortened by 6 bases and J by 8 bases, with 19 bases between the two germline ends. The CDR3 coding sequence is TGTGCCAGCAGCATCGCCACTACAACAGTCGGCTACACCTTC. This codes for CASSIATTTVGYTF.

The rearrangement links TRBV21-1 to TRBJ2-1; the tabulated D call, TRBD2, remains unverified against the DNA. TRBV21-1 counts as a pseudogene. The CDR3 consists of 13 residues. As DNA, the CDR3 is TGTGCCAGCAGCACTGGGGGGGGCAGGGAGCAGTTCTTC. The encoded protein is CASSTGGGREQFF.

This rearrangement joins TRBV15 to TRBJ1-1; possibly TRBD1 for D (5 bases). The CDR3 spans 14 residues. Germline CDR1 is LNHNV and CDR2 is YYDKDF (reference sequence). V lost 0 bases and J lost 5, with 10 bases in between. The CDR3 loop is CATSRDGGGTEAFF. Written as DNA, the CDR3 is TGTGCCACCAGCAGAGATGGGGGGGGGACTGAAGCTTTCTTT.

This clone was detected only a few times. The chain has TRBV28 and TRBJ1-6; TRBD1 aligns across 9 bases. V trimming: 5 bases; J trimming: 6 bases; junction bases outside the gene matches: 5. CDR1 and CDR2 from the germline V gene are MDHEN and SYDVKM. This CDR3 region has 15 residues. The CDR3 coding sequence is TGTGCCAGCAGTCCCGGGGACAGGGCTAATTCACCCCTCCACTTT. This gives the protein CASSPGDRANSPLHF.

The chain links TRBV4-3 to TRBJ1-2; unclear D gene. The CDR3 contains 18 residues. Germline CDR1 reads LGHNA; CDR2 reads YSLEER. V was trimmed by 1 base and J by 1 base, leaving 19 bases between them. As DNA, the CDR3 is TGCGCCAGCAGCCAAGCCCTTCCCGGGAGTTTTATTAACTATGGCTACACCTTC. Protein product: CASSQALPGSFINYGYTF.

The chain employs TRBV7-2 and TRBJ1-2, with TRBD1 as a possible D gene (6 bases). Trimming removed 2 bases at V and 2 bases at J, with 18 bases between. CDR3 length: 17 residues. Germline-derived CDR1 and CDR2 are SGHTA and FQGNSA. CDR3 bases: TGTGCCAGCAGCTTATATGGAGGATGGGGGGGCAACTATGGCTACACCTTC. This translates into CASSLYGGWGGNYGYTF.

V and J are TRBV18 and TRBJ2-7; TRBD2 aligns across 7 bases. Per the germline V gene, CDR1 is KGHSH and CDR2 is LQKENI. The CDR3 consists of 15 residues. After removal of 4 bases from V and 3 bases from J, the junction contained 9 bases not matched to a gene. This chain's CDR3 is CASSLPGASGYEQYF. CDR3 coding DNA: TGTGCCAGCTCACTACCGGGCGCTAGCGGCTACGAGCAGTACTTC.

The DNA of the CDR3 is TGTGCCAGCTCACCACAGGGTGCAAGGGCTGAAGCTTTCTTT. It translates to CASSPQGARAEAFF. V is TRBV18 and J is TRBJ1-1; no firm D call. The CDR3 loop spans 14 amino acids. In germline, CDR1 is KGHSH, CDR2 LQKENI. V dropped 1 base and J dropped 6 bases, with 12 bases sitting between them. Combining the CDR3 with reference TRBV18 and TRBJ1-1 gives the whole variable domain NAGVMQNPRHLVRRRGQEARLRCSPMKGHSHVYWYRQLPEEGLKFMVYLQKENIIDESGMPKERFSAEFPKEGPSILRIQQVVRGDSAAYFCASSPQGARAEAFFGQGTRLTVV.

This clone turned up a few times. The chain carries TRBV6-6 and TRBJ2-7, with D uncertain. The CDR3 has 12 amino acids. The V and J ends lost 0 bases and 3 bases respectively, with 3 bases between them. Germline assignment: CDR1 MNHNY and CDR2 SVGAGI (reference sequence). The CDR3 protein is CASSYSRYEQYF. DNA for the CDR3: TGTGCCAGCAGTTACTCCCGCTACGAGCAGTACTTC.

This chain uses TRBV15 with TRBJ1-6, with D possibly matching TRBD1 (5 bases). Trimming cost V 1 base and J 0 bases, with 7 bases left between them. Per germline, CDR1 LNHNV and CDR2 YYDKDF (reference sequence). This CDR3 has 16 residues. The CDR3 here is CATSRGGRSYNSPLHF. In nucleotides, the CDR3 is TGTGCCACCAGCAGAGGGGGCCGCTCCTATAATTCACCCCTCCACTTT.

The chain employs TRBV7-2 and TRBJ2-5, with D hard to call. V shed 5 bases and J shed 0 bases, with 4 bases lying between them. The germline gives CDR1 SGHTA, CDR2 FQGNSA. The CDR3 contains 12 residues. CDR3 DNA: TGTGCCAGCAGCCCCGACCAAGAGACCCAGTACTTC. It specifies CASSPDQETQYF.

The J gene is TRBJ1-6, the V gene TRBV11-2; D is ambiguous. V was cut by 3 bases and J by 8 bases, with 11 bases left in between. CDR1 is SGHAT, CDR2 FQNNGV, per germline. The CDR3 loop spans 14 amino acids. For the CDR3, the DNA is TGTGCCAGCAGCTTCCGGGTCGGGGATTCACCCCTCCACTTT. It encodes CASSFRVGDSPLHF.

DNA of the CDR3: TGTGCCAGCAGCTCCAGGACTAGCGGGGACTACGAGCAGTACTTC. It yields the protein CASSSRTSGDYEQYF. The gene calls are TRBV5-6 and TRBJ2-7; 12 nucleotides agree with TRBD2. Germline CDR1 is SGHDT and CDR2 is YYEEEE. The CDR3 covers 15 residues. Losses at the gene ends were 3 bases for V and 3 bases for J; bases not matched to a gene: 4.

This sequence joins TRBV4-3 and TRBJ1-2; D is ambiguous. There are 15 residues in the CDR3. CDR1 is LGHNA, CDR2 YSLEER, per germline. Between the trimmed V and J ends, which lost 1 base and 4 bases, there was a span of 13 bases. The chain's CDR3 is CASSQAERARYGYTF. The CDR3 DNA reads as TGCGCCAGCAGCCAAGCTGAACGGGCCCGCTATGGCTACACCTTC.

Here the CDR3 DNA reads TGTGCCAGCAGCCCCGCGGCGGGGGGAAACTATGGCTACACCTTC. This codes for CASSPAAGGNYGYTF. The V and J genes are TRBV7-2 and TRBJ1-2, with a weak D call TRBD1 (5 bases). Germline values: CDR1 SGHTA, CDR2 FQGNSA. With 5 bases removed from V and 2 bases from J, the gap between germline ends came to 15 bases. There are 15 residues in the CDR3. Complete variable domain (other parts from reference TRBV7-2 and TRBJ1-2): GAGVSQSPSNKVTEKGKDVELRCDPISGHTALYWYRQSLGQGLEFLIYFQGNSAPDKSGLPSDRFSAERTGGSVSTLTIQRTQQEDSAVYLCASSPAAGGNYGYTFGSGTRLTVV.

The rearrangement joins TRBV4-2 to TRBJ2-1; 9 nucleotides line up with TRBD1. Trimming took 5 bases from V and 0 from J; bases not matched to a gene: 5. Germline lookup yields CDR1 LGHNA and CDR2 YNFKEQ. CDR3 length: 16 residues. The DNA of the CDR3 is TGTGCCAGCAGCTTGGACAGGGGCCGCTCCTACAATGAGCAGTTCTTC. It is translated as CASSLDRGRSYNEQFF.

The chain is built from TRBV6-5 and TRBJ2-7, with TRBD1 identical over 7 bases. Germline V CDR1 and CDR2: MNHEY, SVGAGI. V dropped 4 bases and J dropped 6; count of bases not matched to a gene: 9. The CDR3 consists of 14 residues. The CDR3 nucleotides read TGTGCCAGCAGTTCGGCCCTAACAGGGGTCGAGCAGTACTTC. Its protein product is CASSSALTGVEQYF.

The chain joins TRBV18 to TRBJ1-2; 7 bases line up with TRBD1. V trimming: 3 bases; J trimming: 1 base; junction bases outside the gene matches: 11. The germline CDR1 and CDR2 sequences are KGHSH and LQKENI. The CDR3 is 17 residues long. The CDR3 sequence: CASSPAVPGGYNYGYTF. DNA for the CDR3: TGTGCCAGCTCACCCGCTGTCCCAGGGGGTTATAACTATGGCTACACCTTC.

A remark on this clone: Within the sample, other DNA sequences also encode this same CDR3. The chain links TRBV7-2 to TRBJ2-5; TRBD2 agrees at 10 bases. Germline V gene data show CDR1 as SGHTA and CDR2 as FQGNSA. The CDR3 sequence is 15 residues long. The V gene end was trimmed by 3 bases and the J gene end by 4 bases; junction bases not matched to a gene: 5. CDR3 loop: CASSFQRGGGETQYF. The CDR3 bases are TGTGCCAGCAGCTTCCAGCGGGGGGGAGGAGAGACCCAGTACTTC. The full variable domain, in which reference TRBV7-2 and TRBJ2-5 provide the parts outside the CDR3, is GAGVSQSPSNKVTEKGKDVELRCDPISGHTALYWYRQSLGQGLEFLIYFQGNSAPDKSGLPSDRFSAERTGGSVSTLTIQRTQQEDSAVYLCASSFQRGGGETQYFGPGTRLLVL.

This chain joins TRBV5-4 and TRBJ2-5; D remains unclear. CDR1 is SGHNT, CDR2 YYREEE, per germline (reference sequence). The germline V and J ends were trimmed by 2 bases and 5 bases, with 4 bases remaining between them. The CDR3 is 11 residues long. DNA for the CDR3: TGTGCCAGCAGCTTAAGGGAGACCCAGTACTTC. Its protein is CASSLRETQYF.

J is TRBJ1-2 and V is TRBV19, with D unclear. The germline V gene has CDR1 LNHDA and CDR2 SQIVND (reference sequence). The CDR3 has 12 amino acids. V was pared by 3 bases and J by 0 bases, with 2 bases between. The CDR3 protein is CASSMANYGYTF. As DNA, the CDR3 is TGTGCCAGTAGTATGGCTAACTATGGCTACACCTTC.

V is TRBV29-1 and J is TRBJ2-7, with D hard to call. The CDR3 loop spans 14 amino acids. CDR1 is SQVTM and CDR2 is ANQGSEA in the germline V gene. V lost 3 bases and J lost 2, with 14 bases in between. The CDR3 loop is CSVEDPTGTYEQYF. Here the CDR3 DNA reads TGCAGCGTTGAGGACCCTACTGGGACCTACGAGCAGTACTTC.

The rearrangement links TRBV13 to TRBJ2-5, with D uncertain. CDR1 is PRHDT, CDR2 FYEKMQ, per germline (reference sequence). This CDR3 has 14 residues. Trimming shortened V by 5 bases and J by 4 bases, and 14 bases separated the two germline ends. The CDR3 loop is CASSLWTSGETQYF. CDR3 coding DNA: TGTGCCAGCAGCCTGTGGACCTCGGGAGAGACCCAGTACTTC.

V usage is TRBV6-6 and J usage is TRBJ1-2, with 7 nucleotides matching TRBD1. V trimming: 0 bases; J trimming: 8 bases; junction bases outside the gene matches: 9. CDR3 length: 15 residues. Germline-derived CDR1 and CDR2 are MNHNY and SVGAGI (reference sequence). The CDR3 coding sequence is TGTGCCAGCAGTTACTCGAGAGGGGGCTACCCGGGCTACACCTTC. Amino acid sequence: CASSYSRGGYPGYTF.

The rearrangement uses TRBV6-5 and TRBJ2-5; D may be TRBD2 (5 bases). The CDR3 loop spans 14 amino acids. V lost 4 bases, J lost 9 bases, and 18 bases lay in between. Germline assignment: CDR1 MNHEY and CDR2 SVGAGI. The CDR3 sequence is CASSSPGSAGAQYF. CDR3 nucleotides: TGTGCCAGCAGTTCGCCGGGGTCGGCCGGGGCCCAGTACTTC.

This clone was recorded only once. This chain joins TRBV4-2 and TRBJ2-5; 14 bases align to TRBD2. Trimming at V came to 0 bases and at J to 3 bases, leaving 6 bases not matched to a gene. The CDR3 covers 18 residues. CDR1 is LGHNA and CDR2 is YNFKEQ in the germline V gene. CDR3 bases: TGTGCCAGCAGCCAAGAAAGCAGGGGACTAGCGGGGGAAGAGACCCAGTACTTC. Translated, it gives CASSQESRGLAGEETQYF.

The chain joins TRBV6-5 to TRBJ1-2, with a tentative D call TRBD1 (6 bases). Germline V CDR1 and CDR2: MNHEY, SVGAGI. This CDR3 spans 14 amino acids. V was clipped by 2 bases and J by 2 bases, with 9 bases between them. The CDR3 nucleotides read TGTGCCAGCAGTTACGCAGGGGTCAACTATGGCTACACCTTC. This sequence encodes CASSYAGVNYGYTF.